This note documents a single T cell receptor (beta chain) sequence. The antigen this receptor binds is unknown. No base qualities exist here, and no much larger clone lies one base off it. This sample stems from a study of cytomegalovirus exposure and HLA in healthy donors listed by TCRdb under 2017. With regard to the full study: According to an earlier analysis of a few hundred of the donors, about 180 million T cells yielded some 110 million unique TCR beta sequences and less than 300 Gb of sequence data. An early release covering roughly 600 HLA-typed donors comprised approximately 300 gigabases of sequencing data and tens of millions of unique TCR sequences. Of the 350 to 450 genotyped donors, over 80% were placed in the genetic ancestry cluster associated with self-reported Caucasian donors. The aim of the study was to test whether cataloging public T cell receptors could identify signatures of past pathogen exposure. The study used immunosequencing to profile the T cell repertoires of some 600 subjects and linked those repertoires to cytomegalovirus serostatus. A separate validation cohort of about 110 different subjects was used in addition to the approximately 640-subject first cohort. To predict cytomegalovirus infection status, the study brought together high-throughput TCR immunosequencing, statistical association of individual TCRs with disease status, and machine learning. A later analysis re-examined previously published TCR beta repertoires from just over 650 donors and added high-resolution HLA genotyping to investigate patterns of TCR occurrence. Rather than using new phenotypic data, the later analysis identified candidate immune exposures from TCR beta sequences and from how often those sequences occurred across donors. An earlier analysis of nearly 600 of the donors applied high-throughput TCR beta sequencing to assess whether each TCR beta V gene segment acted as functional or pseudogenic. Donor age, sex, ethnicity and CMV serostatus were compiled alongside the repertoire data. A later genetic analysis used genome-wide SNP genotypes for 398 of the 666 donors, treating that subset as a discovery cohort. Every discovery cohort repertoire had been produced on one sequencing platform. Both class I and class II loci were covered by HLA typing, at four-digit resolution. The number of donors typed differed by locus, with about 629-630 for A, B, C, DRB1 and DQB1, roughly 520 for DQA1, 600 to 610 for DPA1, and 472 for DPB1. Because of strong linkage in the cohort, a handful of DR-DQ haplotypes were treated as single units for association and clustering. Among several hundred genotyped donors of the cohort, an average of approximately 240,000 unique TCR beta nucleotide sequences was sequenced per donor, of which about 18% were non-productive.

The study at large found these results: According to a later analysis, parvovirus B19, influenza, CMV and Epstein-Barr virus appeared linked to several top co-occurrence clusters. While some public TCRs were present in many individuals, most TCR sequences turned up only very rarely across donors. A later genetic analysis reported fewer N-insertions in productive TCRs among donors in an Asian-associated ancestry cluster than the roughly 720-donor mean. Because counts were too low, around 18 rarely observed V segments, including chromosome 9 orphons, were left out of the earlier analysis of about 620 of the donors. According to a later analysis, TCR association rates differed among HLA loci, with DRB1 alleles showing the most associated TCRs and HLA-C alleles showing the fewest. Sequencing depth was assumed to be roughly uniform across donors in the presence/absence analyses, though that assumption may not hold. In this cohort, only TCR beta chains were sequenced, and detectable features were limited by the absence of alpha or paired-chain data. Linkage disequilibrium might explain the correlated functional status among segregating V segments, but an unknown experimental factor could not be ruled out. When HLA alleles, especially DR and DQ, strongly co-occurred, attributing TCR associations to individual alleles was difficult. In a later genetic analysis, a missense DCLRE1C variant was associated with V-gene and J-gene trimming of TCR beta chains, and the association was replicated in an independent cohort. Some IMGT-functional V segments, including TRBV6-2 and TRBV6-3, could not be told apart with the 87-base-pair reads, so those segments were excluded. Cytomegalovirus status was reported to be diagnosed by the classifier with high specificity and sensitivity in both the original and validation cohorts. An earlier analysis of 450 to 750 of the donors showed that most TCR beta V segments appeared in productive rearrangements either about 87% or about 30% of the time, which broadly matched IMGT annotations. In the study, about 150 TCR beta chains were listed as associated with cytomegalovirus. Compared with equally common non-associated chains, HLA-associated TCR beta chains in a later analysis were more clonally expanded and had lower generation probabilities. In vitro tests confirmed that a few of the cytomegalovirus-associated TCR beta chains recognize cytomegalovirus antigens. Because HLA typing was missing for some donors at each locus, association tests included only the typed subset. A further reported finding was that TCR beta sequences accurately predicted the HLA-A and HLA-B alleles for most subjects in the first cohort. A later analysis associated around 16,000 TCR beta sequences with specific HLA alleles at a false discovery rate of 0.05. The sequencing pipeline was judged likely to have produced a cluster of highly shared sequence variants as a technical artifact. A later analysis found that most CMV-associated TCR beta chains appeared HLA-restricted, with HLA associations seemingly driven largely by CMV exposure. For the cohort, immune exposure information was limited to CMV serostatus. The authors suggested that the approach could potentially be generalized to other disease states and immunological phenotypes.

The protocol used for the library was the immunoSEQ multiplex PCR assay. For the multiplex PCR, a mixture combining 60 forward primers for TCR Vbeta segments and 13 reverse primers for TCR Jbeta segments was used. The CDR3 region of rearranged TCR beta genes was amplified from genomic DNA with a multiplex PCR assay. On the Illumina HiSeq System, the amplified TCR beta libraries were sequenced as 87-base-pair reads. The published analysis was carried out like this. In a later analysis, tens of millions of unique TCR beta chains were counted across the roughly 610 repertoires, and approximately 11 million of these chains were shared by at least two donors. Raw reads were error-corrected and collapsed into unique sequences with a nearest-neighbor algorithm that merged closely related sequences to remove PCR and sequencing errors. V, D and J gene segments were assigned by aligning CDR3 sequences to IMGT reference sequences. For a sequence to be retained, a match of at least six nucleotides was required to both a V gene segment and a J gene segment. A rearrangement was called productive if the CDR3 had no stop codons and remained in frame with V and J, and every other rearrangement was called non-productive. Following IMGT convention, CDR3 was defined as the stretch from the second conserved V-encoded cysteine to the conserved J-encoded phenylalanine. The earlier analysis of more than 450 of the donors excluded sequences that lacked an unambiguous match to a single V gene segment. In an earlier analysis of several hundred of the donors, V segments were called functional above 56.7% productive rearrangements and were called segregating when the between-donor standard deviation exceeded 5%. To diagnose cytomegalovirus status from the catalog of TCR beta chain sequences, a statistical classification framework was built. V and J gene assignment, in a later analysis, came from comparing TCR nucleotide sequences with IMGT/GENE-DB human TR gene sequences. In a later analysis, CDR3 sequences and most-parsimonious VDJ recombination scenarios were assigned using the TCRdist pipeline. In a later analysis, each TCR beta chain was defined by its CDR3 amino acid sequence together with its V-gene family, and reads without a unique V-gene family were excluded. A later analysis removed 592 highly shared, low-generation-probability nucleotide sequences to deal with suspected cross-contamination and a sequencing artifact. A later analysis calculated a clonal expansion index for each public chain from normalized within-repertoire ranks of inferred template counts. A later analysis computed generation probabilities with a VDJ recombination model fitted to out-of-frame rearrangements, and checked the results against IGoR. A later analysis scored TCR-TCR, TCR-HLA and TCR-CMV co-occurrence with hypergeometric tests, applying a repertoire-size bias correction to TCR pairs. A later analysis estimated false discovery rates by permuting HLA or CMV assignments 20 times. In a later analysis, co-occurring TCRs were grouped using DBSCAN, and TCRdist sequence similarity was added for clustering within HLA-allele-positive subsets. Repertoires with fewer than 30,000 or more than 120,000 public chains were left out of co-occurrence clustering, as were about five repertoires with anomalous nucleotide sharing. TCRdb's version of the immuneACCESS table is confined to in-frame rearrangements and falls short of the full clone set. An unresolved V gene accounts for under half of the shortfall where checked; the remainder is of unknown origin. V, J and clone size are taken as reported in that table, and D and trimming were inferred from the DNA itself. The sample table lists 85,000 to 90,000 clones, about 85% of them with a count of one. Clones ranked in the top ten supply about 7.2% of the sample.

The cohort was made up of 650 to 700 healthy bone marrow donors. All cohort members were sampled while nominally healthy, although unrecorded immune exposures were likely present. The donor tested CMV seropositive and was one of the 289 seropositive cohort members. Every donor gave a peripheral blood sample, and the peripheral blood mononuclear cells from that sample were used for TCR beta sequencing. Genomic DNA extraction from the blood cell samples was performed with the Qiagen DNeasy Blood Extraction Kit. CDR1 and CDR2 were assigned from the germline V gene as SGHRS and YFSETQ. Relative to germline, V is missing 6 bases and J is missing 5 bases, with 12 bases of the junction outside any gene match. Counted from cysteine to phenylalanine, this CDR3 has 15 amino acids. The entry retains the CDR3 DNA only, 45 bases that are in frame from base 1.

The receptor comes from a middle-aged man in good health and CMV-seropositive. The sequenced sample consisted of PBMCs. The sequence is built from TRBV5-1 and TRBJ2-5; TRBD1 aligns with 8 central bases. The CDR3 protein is CASTLQGASQETQYF. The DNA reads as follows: TGCGCCAGCACTCTTCAGGGGGCGAGTCAGGAGACCCAGTACTTC. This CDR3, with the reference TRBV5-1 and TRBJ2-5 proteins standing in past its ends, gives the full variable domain KAGVTQTPRYLIKTRGQQVTLSCSPISGHRSVSWYQQTPGQGLQFLFEYFSETQRNKGNFPGRFSGRQFSNSRSEMNVSTLELGDSALYLCASTLQGASQETQYFGPGTRLLVL.